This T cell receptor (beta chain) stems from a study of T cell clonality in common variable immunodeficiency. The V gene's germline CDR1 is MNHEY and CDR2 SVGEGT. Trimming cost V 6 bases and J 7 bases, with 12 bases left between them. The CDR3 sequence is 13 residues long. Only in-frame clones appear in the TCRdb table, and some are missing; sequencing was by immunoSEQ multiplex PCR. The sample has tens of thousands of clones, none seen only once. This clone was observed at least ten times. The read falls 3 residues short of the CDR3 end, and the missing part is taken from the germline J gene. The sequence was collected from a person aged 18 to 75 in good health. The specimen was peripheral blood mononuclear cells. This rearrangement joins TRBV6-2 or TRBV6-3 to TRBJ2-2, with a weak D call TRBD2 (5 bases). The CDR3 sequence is CASSHDYIGELFF. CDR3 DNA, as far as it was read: TGTGCCAGCAGCCACGACTATATCGGGGAG.